The 9 T cell receptor beta chains given below trace back to one sample, sequenced in a study of blood T cell repertoires in COVID-19. Profiling relied on immunoSEQ multiplex PCR, and the TCRdb table lists in-frame clones only, not all of them. The profile shows 250,000 or so clones, more than 80% of them singletons. Sequencing used PBMCs or T cells enriched from blood (not recorded which). The receptors were gathered from a woman aged 30 to 39 with acute COVID-19.

This clone was detected only once. The rearrangement uses TRBV15 and TRBJ1-5; D not certain. The CDR3 is 15 residues long. Trimming took 0 bases from V and 6 from J, leaving 12 bases between them. Per germline, CDR1 LNHNV and CDR2 YYDKDF (reference sequence). The CDR3 bases are TGTGCCACCAGCAGAGAGGCGGGTCCGGGTCAGCCCCAGCATTTT. Translating it yields CATSREAGPGQPQHF. Full variable domain (outside the CDR3, taken from reference TRBV15 and TRBJ1-5): DAMVIQNPRYQVTQFGKPVTLSCSQTLNHNVMYWYQQKSSQAPKLLFHYYDKDFNNEADTPDNFQSRRPNTSFCFLDIRSPGLGDTAMYLCATSREAGPGQPQHFGDGTRLSIL.

The chain joins TRBV10-1 to TRBJ2-5, with TRBD1 matching over 8 bases. This CDR3 is 16 amino acids long. J gave up 0 bases and V 3 bases, and 6 bases lay outside the gene matches. Germline loops: CDR1 WNHNN, CDR2 SYGVQD (reference sequence). The CDR3 DNA reads TGCGCCAGCAGTGAAACGGGACAGGACTACCAAGAGACCCAGTACTTC. Translating it yields CASSETGQDYQETQYF.

In DNA form, the CDR3 reads TGTGCCAGCAGCTTCTTAGGAGCTCCGGGGGGTGAGCAGTTCTTC. Encoded protein: CASSFLGAPGGEQFF. V gene TRBV7-3 combines with J gene TRBJ2-1; 7 positions match TRBD2. Germline V gene data show CDR1 as SGHTA and CDR2 as FQGTGA. The junction had 11 bases not matched to a gene; V was cut back by 3 bases and J by 9 bases. This CDR3 has 15 residues.

Only one count was recorded for this clone. The V call is TRBV9, the J call TRBJ1-4, with a weak D call TRBD1 (5 bases). V was clipped by 4 bases and J by 8 bases, with 15 bases between them. Germline V gene lookup returns CDR1 SGDLS and CDR2 YYNGEE. This CDR3 has 14 residues. DNA of the CDR3: TGTGCCAGCAGCACCCTGGGGGGTTCCGAAAAACTGTTTTTT. Translated, it gives CASSTLGGSEKLFF.

The chain combines TRBV9 with TRBJ1-6, with D possibly TRBD1 on 6 matching bases. Trimming removed 5 bases at V and 0 bases at J, with 18 bases between. The CDR3 length is 18 residues. Germline CDR1 and CDR2: SGDLS and YYNGEE. CDR3 coding DNA: TGTGCCAGCAGGATAGGTGGGGGCTCGAGCTCCTATAATTCACCCCTCCACTTT. Protein sequence: CASRIGGGSSSYNSPLHF.

V is TRBV30 and J is TRBJ2-2; D is possibly TRBD1 (6 bases). The CDR3 is 16 amino acids. V was pared by 6 bases and J by 0 bases, with 17 bases between. CDR1 and CDR2 (germline): GTSNPN, SVGIG (reference sequence). CDR3 protein: CACIQGTISNTGELFF. The CDR3 DNA reads as TGTGCCTGTATACAGGGTACGATTTCGAACACCGGGGAGCTGTTTTTT.

The chain employs TRBV29-1 and TRBJ2-1, with 12 bases that match TRBD2. CDR3 length equals 12 residues. Trimming at V came to 6 bases and at J to 6 bases, leaving 0 bases not matched to a gene. CDR1 SQVTM and CDR2 ANQGSEA come from the germline V gene. The CDR3 DNA follows: TGCAGCGTGACTAGCGGGAGCAATGAGCAGTTCTTC. This gives the protein CSVTSGSNEQFF.

The chain couples TRBV28 to TRBJ1-2; D is undetermined. Trimming took off 2 bases at V and 3 bases at J, with 10 bases between the two ends. Germline CDR1 MDHEN, CDR2 SYDVKM. The CDR3 is 14 residues long. The CDR3 here is CASSLLSQDYGYTF. The DNA for the CDR3 is TGTGCCAGCAGTTTACTAAGTCAGGACTATGGCTACACCTTC.

The chain employs TRBV6-1 and TRBJ1-6; 7 bases align to TRBD1. The germline V gene has CDR1 MNHNS and CDR2 SASEGT. After removal of 2 bases from V and 9 bases from J, the junction contained 7 bases not matched to a gene. CDR3 length equals 15 residues. The CDR3: CASSESRQGLSPLHF. CDR3 bases: TGTGCCAGCAGTGAATCTCGACAGGGCCTTTCACCCCTCCACTTT.